Below are 29 T cell receptor beta chains sequenced from a single sample in a study of OX40 agonist ivuxolimab in advanced cancers. Repertoires were generated with immunoSEQ multiplex PCR, while TCRdb's copy carries only in-frame clones and drops some. This sample carries roughly 17,000 clones, about nine tenths of them seen once, and the ten largest clones take about an eighth. The material sequenced was CD4+ or CD8+ T cells sorted from blood, taken in a trial of the OX40 agonist ivuxolimab. The receptors were sampled from an adult with an advanced solid tumor such as melanoma, head and neck, liver or kidney cancer.

This chain links TRBV11-2 with TRBJ1-1, with D hard to call. Germline values: CDR1 SGHAT, CDR2 FQNNGV. Between the trimmed V and J ends, which lost 3 bases and 1 base, there was a span of 9 bases. The CDR3 length is 14 residues. The CDR3 DNA reads as TGTGCCAGCAGCTTTACAGCCCCGAACACTGAAGCTTTCTTT. Encoded protein: CASSFTAPNTEAFF.

The sample holds one count of this clone. The chain joins TRBV5-4 to TRBJ1-2; D not certain. The germline gives CDR1 SGHNT, CDR2 YYREEE (reference sequence). V shed 0 bases and J shed 4 bases, with 13 bases lying between them. The CDR3 has 15 amino acids. The chain's CDR3 is CASSLAGGFVYGYTF. For the CDR3, the DNA is TGTGCCAGCAGCTTGGCCGGAGGATTCGTCTATGGCTACACCTTC.

The chain recombines TRBV18 with TRBJ2-2; perhaps TRBD2 as D (5 bases). V dropped 4 bases and J dropped 0 bases, with 15 bases sitting between them. There are 17 residues in the CDR3. CDR1 is KGHSH and CDR2 is LQKENI in the germline V gene. The CDR3 bases are TGTGCCAGCTCACGGACCTCGGGGTTGTCGAACACCGGGGAGCTGTTTTTT. Its translation is CASSRTSGLSNTGELFF.

This chain links TRBV6-1 with TRBJ2-3; 10 bases line up with TRBD2. The germline gives CDR1 MNHNS, CDR2 SASEGT. The CDR3 runs 17 residues. J was trimmed by 3 bases and V by 4 bases; bases with no gene match: 10. The CDR3 spells CASSGETSGHSTDTQYF. The DNA of the CDR3 is TGTGCCAGCAGTGGAGAGACTAGCGGGCATAGTACAGATACGCAGTATTTT.

This clone came up once. The rearrangement joins TRBV5-1 to TRBJ1-1; D remains unclear. Per the germline V gene, CDR1 is SGHRS and CDR2 is YFSETQ. V was clipped by 0 bases and J by 4 bases, with 7 bases between them. This CDR3 has 13 amino acids. CDR3 loop: CASSLGAGTEAFF. The CDR3 nucleotides are TGCGCCAGCAGCTTGGGGGCAGGCACTGAAGCTTTCTTT.

V is TRBV7-2 and J is TRBJ1-3; D is uncertain. In germline, CDR1 is SGHTA, CDR2 FQGNSA. V lost 1 base, J lost 4 bases, and 11 bases lay in between. The CDR3 is 15 residues long. The CDR3 sequence is CASSLVGFLGNTIYF. The CDR3 bases are TGTGCCAGCAGCTTAGTCGGGTTTCTGGGAAACACCATATATTTT.

The chain recombines TRBV6-1 with TRBJ1-2; perhaps TRBD1 as D (5 bases). V was pared by 2 bases and J by 7 bases, with 14 bases between. There are 14 residues in the CDR3. Germline CDR1 is MNHNS and CDR2 is SASEGT. CDR3 DNA: TGTGCCAGCAGTGAATTGGGGGGAGCGATTGGCTACACCTTC. Translation gives CASSELGGAIGYTF.

V gene TRBV10-3 combines with J gene TRBJ1-2, with 7 positions matching TRBD1. The CDR3 runs to 12 residues. Germline CDR1 is ENHRY and CDR2 is SYGVKD. The V and J ends lost 4 bases and 8 bases, in that order; junction bases with no gene match: 4. The CDR3 DNA reads as TGTGCCATCAGTGGGGACAGCGACGGCTACACCTTC. Residues: CAISGDSDGYTF.

This chain connects TRBV10-2 to TRBJ2-7, with D perhaps being TRBD1 or TRBD2 (6 bases each). Germline values: CDR1 WSHSY, CDR2 SAAADI. V lost 5 bases to trimming and J lost 6 bases, with 14 bases between them. This CDR3 region has 13 residues. CDR3 in amino acids: CASSPTGGVEQYF. CDR3 bases: TGCGCCAGCAGTCCGACAGGCGGGGTCGAGCAGTACTTC.

This clone showed up just a few times. The gene calls are TRBV11-2 and TRBJ2-5, with D unresolved. Trimming left V 3 bases short and J 2 bases short, with 10 bases between. The CDR3 runs 14 residues. Per germline, CDR1 SGHAT and CDR2 FQNNGV. CDR3 DNA: TGTGCCAGCAGCTTTCAGGTCCCGCAAGAGACCCAGTACTTC. Its translation is CASSFQVPQETQYF.

This chain joins TRBV5-6 and TRBJ1-4; 10 bases are shared with TRBD1. Germline CDR1 is SGHDT and CDR2 is YYEEEE. V lost 0 bases to trimming and J lost 6 bases; unmatched junction nucleotides: 2. The CDR3 extends over 15 amino acids. Written as DNA, the CDR3 is TGTGCCAGCAGCTTGGACGGGACAGGGGATGAAAAACTGTTTTTT. Protein sequence: CASSLDGTGDEKLFF. The full variable domain, its missing parts supplied by reference TRBV5-6 and TRBJ1-4, is DAGVTQSPTHLIKTRGQQVTLRCSPKSGHDTVSWYQQALGQGPQFIFQYYEEEERQRGNFPDRFSGHQFPNYSSELNVNALLLGDSALYLCASSLDGTGDEKLFFGSGTQLSVL.

CDR3 coding DNA: TGTGCCAGCAGCCCGGGACGCTTCCTCGATGAGCAGTTCTTC. It specifies CASSPGRFLDEQFF. V gene TRBV7-9 combines with J gene TRBJ2-1; D is tentatively TRBD1 or TRBD2 (5 bases each). Germline CDR1 SEHNR, CDR2 FQNEAQ (reference sequence). V was cut by 5 bases and J by 8 bases, with 16 bases left in between. The length of the CDR3 is 14 residues.

The V call is TRBV6-1, the J call TRBJ2-1; D is perhaps TRBD1 (5 bases). CDR1 and CDR2 from the germline V gene are MNHNS and SASEGT. The V gene lost 6 bases and the J gene lost 3 bases, with 12 bases spanning the gap. This CDR3 is 14 amino acids long. CDR3 sequence (DNA): TGTGCCAGCAGGGAGACAGCTAACTACAATGAGCAGTTCTTC. This gives the protein CASRETANYNEQFF.

The chain carries TRBV5-1 and TRBJ2-7; D assignment may be TRBD1 or TRBD2 (5 bases each). The V end lost 0 bases, the J end lost 0 bases, and 22 bases lay between the germline ends. The CDR3 covers 19 residues. Germline V gene lookup returns CDR1 SGHRS and CDR2 YFSETQ. The CDR3 bases are TGCGCCAGCAGCTTGGCCAGTGTCAGGGTAATTGGGGGCTCCTACGAGCAGTACTTC. Translated: CASSLASVRVIGGSYEQYF.

This chain links TRBV2 with TRBJ2-7; tentative D call: TRBD2 (6 bases). Per the germline V gene, CDR1 is SNHLY and CDR2 is FYNNEI. The CDR3 is 13 amino acids. With 4 bases removed from V and 3 bases from J, the gap between germline ends came to 10 bases. The chain's CDR3 is CASSAGDLYEQYF. CDR3 DNA: TGTGCCAGCAGTGCGGGAGACCTCTACGAGCAGTACTTC. The full variable domain, rest sourced from reference TRBV2 and TRBJ2-7, is EPEVTQTPSHQVTQMGQEVILRCVPISNHLYFYWYRQILGQKVEFLVSFYNNEISEKSEIFDDQFSVERPDGSNFTLKIRSTKLEDSAMYFCASSAGDLYEQYFGPGTRLTVT.

Only one count was recorded for this clone. A read error likely explains this, since a far larger clone differs by one base. The chain joins TRBV5-2 to TRBJ1-4; the table's D call, TRBD1, has no DNA check behind it. TRBV5-2 is labeled a pseudogene. CDR3 length equals 16 residues. CDR3 bases: TGTGCCAGCAGCCAAGAAATGGGGGCGGCTAATGAAAAACTGTTTTTT. This gives the protein CASSQEMGAANEKLFF.

The chain joins TRBV27 to TRBJ1-1; 8 bases agree with TRBD1. CDR1 is MNHEY, CDR2 SMNVEV, per germline (reference sequence). V shed 8 bases, J shed 4 bases, and the junction held 9 bases outside the gene matches. The CDR3 runs 14 residues. CDR3 in amino acids: CASWEDREGTEAFF. In DNA, the CDR3 is TGTGCCAGCTGGGAGGACAGGGAAGGCACTGAAGCTTTCTTT.

The chain couples TRBV27 to TRBJ2-5, with a possible D match to TRBD1 (6 bases). Between the trimmed V and J ends, which lost 3 bases and 4 bases, there was a span of 9 bases. The CDR3 is 13 amino acids. From germline, CDR1 is MNHEY and CDR2 SMNVEV (reference sequence). CDR3 sequence (DNA): TGTGCCAGCAGTTTTCGAGGGGGAGAGACCCAGTACTTC. Its translation: CASSFRGGETQYF.

The CDR3, as DNA: TGTGCCAGCGAGGGGGATAGCACAGATACGCAGTATTTT. Amino acid sequence: CASEGDSTDTQYF. The V gene is TRBV13, the J gene TRBJ2-3; D possibly corresponds to TRBD1 (6 bases). CDR1 and CDR2 (germline): PRHDT, FYEKMQ (reference sequence). CDR3 size: 13 residues. V was cut by 8 bases and J by 0 bases, with 9 bases left in between.

This chain joins TRBV19 and TRBJ2-7; D not resolved. The CDR3 is 13 residues long. V was cut by 3 bases and J by 3 bases, with 9 bases left in between. The germline V gene encodes CDR1 LNHDA and CDR2 SQIVND (reference sequence). The CDR3 nucleotides are TGTGCCAGTAGTATTGGGCCAAACTACGAGCAGTACTTC. Protein product: CASSIGPNYEQYF.

The rearrangement uses TRBV7-9 and TRBJ1-6, with a tentative D call TRBD1 (6 bases). The CDR3 sequence is 17 residues long. V was clipped by 4 bases and J by 4 bases, with 17 bases between them. Germline V gene data show CDR1 as SEHNR and CDR2 as FQNEAQ (reference sequence). The CDR3 is CASSYHYSGQYNSPLHF. The CDR3 nucleotides are TGTGCCAGCAGCTACCACTACTCGGGACAATATAATTCACCCCTCCACTTT.

Remarks on this clone: At one end the junction does not follow the germline gene, possibly because of a read error. This chain links TRBV7-7 with TRBJ2-1; maybe TRBD2 (5 bases). The germline gives CDR1 SSHAT, CDR2 FNYEAQ (reference sequence). This CDR3 spans 13 amino acids. The CDR3 loop reads CASSPNAGNEQFF. The CDR3 nucleotides read TGTGCTAGCAGCCCAAACGCGGGCAATGAGCAGTTCTTC.

Turning to this clone: The sample holds other DNA sequences that translate to the same CDR3. J is TRBJ1-4 and V is TRBV5-6, with D maybe TRBD1 (5 bases). Germline CDR1 SGHDT, CDR2 YYEEEE. The CDR3 is made up of 13 amino acids. V was pared by 0 bases and J by 8 bases, with 8 bases between. The CDR3 sequence: CASSLVRDEKLFF. CDR3 nucleotide sequence: TGTGCCAGCAGCTTGGTCAGGGACGAAAAACTGTTTTTT.

The rearrangement links TRBV10-3 to TRBJ2-7, with D possibly being TRBD2 (6 bases). The ends were cut back, 2 bases at V and 3 bases at J, with 14 bases in the middle. This CDR3 spans 15 amino acids. Germline V gene data show CDR1 as ENHRY and CDR2 as SYGVKD. This CDR3 reads CAISERRGPGYEQYF. DNA for the CDR3: TGTGCCATCAGTGAGAGGAGGGGCCCCGGCTACGAGCAGTACTTC.

This clone came up a few times. The chain links TRBV9 to TRBJ1-1, with 7 bases fitting TRBD1. After removal of 2 bases from V and 7 bases from J, the junction contained 5 bases not matched to a gene. Germline lookup yields CDR1 SGDLS and CDR2 YYNGEE. The CDR3 runs 13 residues. The CDR3 bases are TGTGCCAGCAGCGTCCCAGGGGGGATTGAAGCTTTCTTT. This encodes CASSVPGGIEAFF. The full variable domain, completed using reference TRBV9 and TRBJ1-1, is DSGVTQTPKHLITATGQRVTLRCSPRSGDLSVYWYQQSLDQGLQFLIQYYNGEERAKGNILERFSAQQFPDLHSELNLSSLELGDSALYFCASSVPGGIEAFFGQGTRLTVV.

This chain links TRBV13 with TRBJ2-7, with D perhaps assigned TRBD1 or TRBD2 (5 bases each). Germline CDR1 reads PRHDT; CDR2 reads FYEKMQ (reference sequence). Trimming pared 0 bases from V and 1 base from J, leaving 10 bases between. The CDR3 has 15 residues. The CDR3 region is CASSLGGEGSYEQYF. The CDR3 DNA reads as TGTGCCAGCAGCTTAGGGGGGGAAGGATCCTACGAGCAGTACTTC.

The chain is built from TRBV28 and TRBJ2-3, with D perhaps TRBD1 (6 bases). Trimming stripped 4 bases from V and 2 bases from J, with 28 bases between. CDR1 and CDR2 (germline): MDHEN, SYDVKM. This CDR3 is 20 amino acids long. The DNA of the CDR3 is TGTGCCAGCAGTTGGCCCTCCCGTAGCCATAACAGGGATTACACAGATACGCAGTATTTT. It yields the protein CASSWPSRSHNRDYTDTQYF.

The chain joins TRBV7-9 to TRBJ1-1; D gene uncertain. CDR3 length: 16 amino acids. V was cut by 2 bases and J by 3 bases, with 16 bases left in between. Germline CDR1 SEHNR, CDR2 FQNEAQ (reference sequence). CDR3 loop: CASSLPQDWEHTEAFF. The CDR3 DNA is TGTGCCAGCAGCTTACCGCAAGACTGGGAGCACACTGAAGCTTTCTTT.

The rearrangement uses TRBV30 and TRBJ2-1; the match to TRBD2 covers 8 bases. This CDR3 contains 18 residues. Germline V gives CDR1 GTSNPN, CDR2 SVGIG (reference sequence). With 8 bases clipped from V and 2 bases from J, the junction kept 20 bases outside the gene matches. CDR3 bases: TGTGCCGGAAGGGGGTGGCGGGAGGCGGGTGGAGCCTACAATGAGCAGTTCTTC. Amino acid sequence: CAGRGWREAGGAYNEQFF.